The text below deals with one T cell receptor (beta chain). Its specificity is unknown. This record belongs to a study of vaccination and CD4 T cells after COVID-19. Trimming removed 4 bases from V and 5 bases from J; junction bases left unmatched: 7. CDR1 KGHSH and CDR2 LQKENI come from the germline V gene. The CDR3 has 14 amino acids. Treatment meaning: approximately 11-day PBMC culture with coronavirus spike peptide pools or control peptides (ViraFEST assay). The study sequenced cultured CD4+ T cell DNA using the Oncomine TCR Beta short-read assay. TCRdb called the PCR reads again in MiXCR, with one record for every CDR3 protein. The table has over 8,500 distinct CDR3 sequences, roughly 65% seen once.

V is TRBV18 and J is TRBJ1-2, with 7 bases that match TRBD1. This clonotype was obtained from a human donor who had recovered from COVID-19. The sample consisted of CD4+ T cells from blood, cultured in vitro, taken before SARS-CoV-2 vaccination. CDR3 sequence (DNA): TGTGCCAGCTCACGACAGGGCGAGAAATATGGCTACACCTTC. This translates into CASSRQGEKYGYTF.